These 25 T cell receptor beta chains share one sample of origin, sequenced in a study of shared clonotypes between healthy human individuals. TCRdb's table, derived via immunoSEQ multiplex PCR, lists solely in-frame clones and lacks some. The sample carries some 2,100,000 clones, around 95% recorded once. Sequencing was performed on naive CD4+ T cells sorted from blood. Subset described: CD45RA+ positively selected. Receptor source: a man between 18 and 35 years old in good health.

The V gene is TRBV6-6, the J gene TRBJ1-5; TRBD1 agrees at 8 bases. The germline V gene has CDR1 MNHNY and CDR2 SVGAGI (reference sequence). Trimming cost V 7 bases and J 10 bases; bases outside gene matches: 12. This CDR3 region has 14 residues. The chain's CDR3 is CASIMGQEITPQHF. The CDR3 nucleotides are TGTGCCAGCATTATGGGACAGGAGATCACCCCCCAGCATTTT.

The rearrangement links TRBV12-2 to TRBJ2-3; TRBD1 is the table's D call, not checked against the DNA. TRBV12-2 is shown as a pseudogene. This CDR3 is 14 amino acids long. The CDR3 nucleotides read TGTGCAAGTCGCATGAAGGGGTTCCCAGATACGCAGTATTTT. It translates to CASRMKGFPDTQYF.

The chain employs TRBV9 and TRBJ1-4; 7 bases fit TRBD1. CDR1 is SGDLS and CDR2 is YYNGEE in the germline V gene. The CDR3 runs 15 residues. The trim removed 3 bases at V and 4 bases at J, leaving 6 bases unmatched. In nucleotides, the CDR3 is TGTGCCAGCAGCGCCACACAGGGGTTTAATGAAAAACTGTTTTTT. Translated, it gives CASSATQGFNEKLFF.

The CDR3, as DNA: TGTGCCAGCAGCTTGAGCCACACCAGCCTGGGGGACTATGGCTACACCTTC. This gives the protein CASSLSHTSLGDYGYTF. The V and J genes are TRBV5-8 and TRBJ1-2, with D possibly matching TRBD1 (5 bases). Per germline, CDR1 SGHTS and CDR2 YDEGEE. The V gene lost 1 base and the J gene lost 3 bases, with 19 bases spanning the gap. CDR3 size: 17 residues.

V usage is TRBV7-9 and J usage is TRBJ1-5; no clear D. This CDR3 has 15 amino acids. Germline assignment: CDR1 SEHNR and CDR2 FQNEAQ (reference sequence). Trimming removed 1 base from V and 3 bases from J, with 10 bases in between. CDR3 protein: CASSLDGRVNQPQHF. CDR3 coding DNA: TGTGCCAGCAGCTTAGATGGTCGGGTCAATCAGCCCCAGCATTTT.

J is TRBJ2-7 and V is TRBV6-1; tentative D call: TRBD1 (5 bases). Trimming left V 6 bases short and J 0 bases short, with 12 bases between. Germline CDR1 is MNHNS and CDR2 is SASEGT. The length of the CDR3 is 14 residues. The CDR3 nucleotides are TGTGCCAGCAGAGGACATTTGAGCTCCTACGAGCAGTACTTC. It specifies CASRGHLSSYEQYF.

This clone came up once. The chain recombines TRBV27 with TRBJ2-5, with a tentative D call TRBD1 (5 bases). With 2 bases removed from V and 5 bases from J, the gap between germline ends came to 9 bases. The germline gives CDR1 MNHEY, CDR2 SMNVEV (reference sequence). CDR3 length: 13 residues. CDR3 amino acids: CASSLPGLETQYF. The CDR3 nucleotides are TGTGCCAGCAGTTTACCAGGGTTGGAGACCCAGTACTTC.

The chain joins TRBV6-1 to TRBJ2-7; the match to TRBD1 covers 10 bases. The J segment lost 3 bases and the V segment lost 6 bases, leaving 8 bases of the junction unmatched. The germline V gene encodes CDR1 MNHNS and CDR2 SASEGT. The CDR3 sequence is 15 residues long. CDR3: CASRRPGQGFYEQYF. The CDR3 DNA sequence: TGTGCCAGCAGGAGACCGGGACAGGGGTTCTACGAGCAGTACTTC.

The chain links TRBV6-1 to TRBJ2-7, with 12 bases aligning to TRBD2. Germline V lookup: CDR1 MNHNS, CDR2 SASEGT. V dropped 6 bases and J dropped 3; count of bases not matched to a gene: 6. This CDR3 has 15 amino acids. The CDR3 DNA sequence: TGTGCCAGCAGGGATGGACTAGCGGGGAACTACGAGCAGTACTTC. Amino acid sequence: CASRDGLAGNYEQYF.

The chain has TRBV5-1 and TRBJ1-5, with D possibly being TRBD1 (6 bases). The CDR3 is made up of 14 amino acids. Germline-derived CDR1 and CDR2 are SGHRS and YFSETQ. V was trimmed by 3 bases and J by 4 bases, leaving 11 bases between them. The CDR3 DNA reads TGCGCCAGCAGCTCGGGAGGGACAAATCAGCCCCAGCATTTT. Encoded protein: CASSSGGTNQPQHF.

This clone is a singleton in its sample. The rearrangement joins TRBV7-2 to TRBJ1-3; D not resolved. CDR1 and CDR2 from the germline V gene are SGHTA and FQGNSA. The CDR3 is 15 amino acids. Trimming removed 2 bases at V and 0 bases at J, with 8 bases between. The CDR3 nucleotides read TGTGCCAGCAGCTTAAACGGAGCCTCTGGAAACACCATATATTTT. This codes for CASSLNGASGNTIYF.

Only one count was recorded for this clone. The chain joins TRBV19 to TRBJ2-5; the match to TRBD1 covers 9 bases. Germline V gene lookup returns CDR1 LNHDA and CDR2 SQIVND (reference sequence). The CDR3 length is 14 residues. The ends lost 1 base at V and 3 bases at J; junction bases unmatched: 0. The CDR3 spells CASSIGQGEETQYF. Written as DNA, the CDR3 is TGTGCCAGTAGTATAGGACAGGGGGAAGAGACCCAGTACTTC. Full variable domain (rest looked up from reference TRBV19 and TRBJ2-5): DGGITQSPKYLFRKEGQNVTLSCEQNLNHDAMYWYRQDPGQGLRLIYYSQIVNDFQKGDIAEGYSVSREKKESFPLTVTSAQKNPTAFYLCASSIGQGEETQYFGPGTRLLVL.

The CDR3 loop is CASSNRGSYNSPLHF. DNA of the CDR3: TGTGCCAGCAGCAACCGGGGGTCCTATAATTCACCCCTCCACTTT. The rearrangement joins TRBV11-2 to TRBJ1-6; the D gene is possibly TRBD1 (5 bases). CDR1 and CDR2 (germline): SGHAT, FQNNGV. The CDR3 contains 15 residues. V was pared by 5 bases and J by 1 base, with 9 bases between. Supplemented by reference TRBV11-2 and TRBJ1-6, the full variable domain reads EAGVAQSPRYKIIEKRQSVAFWCNPISGHATLYWYQQILGQGPKLLIQFQNNGVVDDSQLPKDRFSAERLKGVDSTLKIQPAKLEDSAVYLCASSNRGSYNSPLHFGNGTRLTVT.

The rearrangement joins TRBV7-9 to TRBJ1-2; D ambiguous. V shed 2 bases and J shed 2 bases, with 9 bases lying between them. The CDR3 extends over 14 amino acids. The germline CDR1 and CDR2 sequences are SEHNR and FQNEAQ (reference sequence). The CDR3 nucleotides are TGTGCCAGCAGCTTAAATATAAAAAACTATGGCTACACCTTC. This codes for CASSLNIKNYGYTF.

This sequence joins TRBV7-2 and TRBJ2-3; D is undetermined. There are 13 residues in the CDR3. Germline CDR1 is SGHTA and CDR2 is FQGNSA. V was cut by 2 bases and J by 6 bases, with 9 bases left in between. This CDR3 reads CASSLPTVDTQYF. The DNA for the CDR3 is TGTGCCAGCAGCTTACCGACCGTCGATACGCAGTATTTT.

This clone was counted a single time. The chain uses TRBV10-3 and TRBJ1-1; D ambiguous. Trimming left V 0 bases short and J 7 bases short, with 9 bases between. The CDR3 is 13 amino acids. Germline V gene data show CDR1 as ENHRY and CDR2 as SYGVKD. The CDR3 loop is CAISESGLFEAFF. DNA for the CDR3: TGTGCCATCAGTGAGTCTGGGTTATTTGAAGCTTTCTTT.

The chain joins TRBV6-4 to TRBJ2-2, with 10 nucleotides matching TRBD1. From germline, CDR1 is MRHNA and CDR2 SNTAGT. This CDR3 region has 14 residues. With 5 bases clipped from V and 8 bases from J, the junction kept 5 bases outside the gene matches. CDR3 sequence reads: CASSPDRGRGELFF. The CDR3 region has the DNA TGTGCCAGCAGTCCTGACAGGGGGCGTGGGGAGCTGTTTTTT.

V and J are TRBV5-5 and TRBJ1-2; D remains unclear. The germline CDR1 and CDR2 sequences are SGHKS and YYEKEE (reference sequence). The CDR3 is 14 amino acids. Trimming pared 0 bases from V and 7 bases from J, leaving 13 bases between. The CDR3 DNA follows: TGTGCCAGCAGCTTGGCACCCGGGGAGGCTGGCTACACCTTC. It is translated as CASSLAPGEAGYTF.

This rearrangement joins TRBV30 to TRBJ2-1, with 11 bases fitting TRBD2. Germline CDR1 reads GTSNPN; CDR2 reads SVGIG (reference sequence). The CDR3 has 16 residues. Trimming took 3 bases from V and 2 from J; bases not matched to a gene: 6. CDR3: CAWSDLTSGTYNEQFF. CDR3 coding DNA: TGTGCCTGGAGCGACCTGACTAGCGGGACCTACAATGAGCAGTTCTTC.

The chain links TRBV5-6 to TRBJ1-2; 7 nucleotides line up with TRBD1. The CDR3 consists of 16 residues. V lost 1 base to trimming and J lost 4 bases; unmatched junction nucleotides: 10. Germline CDR1 is SGHDT and CDR2 is YYEEEE. The CDR3 region is CASSLLTGAQGYGYTF. In DNA, the CDR3 is TGTGCCAGCAGCTTGCTTACAGGGGCGCAGGGCTATGGCTACACCTTC. The entire variable domain, with the rest obtained from reference TRBV5-6 and TRBJ1-2, is as follows: DAGVTQSPTHLIKTRGQQVTLRCSPKSGHDTVSWYQQALGQGPQFIFQYYEEEERQRGNFPDRFSGHQFPNYSSELNVNALLLGDSALYLCASSLLTGAQGYGYTFGSGTRLTVV.

The V call is TRBV2, the J call TRBJ1-4, with 7 bases matching TRBD1. Germline trimming cut 6 bases from V and 1 base from J; bases unmatched to any gene: 2. The CDR3 runs 14 residues. CDR1 and CDR2 (germline): SNHLY, FYNNEI. CDR3 nucleotides: TGTGCCAGCAGGGGACAGTTAACTAATGAAAAACTGTTTTTT. Its translation: CASRGQLTNEKLFF.

The rearrangement joins TRBV25-1 to TRBJ2-7; 9 bases are shared with TRBD1. Germline CDR1 MGHDK, CDR2 SYGVNS. V was pared by 5 bases and J by 1 base, with 6 bases of the junction left unmatched. The CDR3 contains 15 residues. The CDR3 DNA follows: TGTGCCAGCAGTCTCACTGGACAGGGGTCCTACGAGCAGTACTTC. Translating gives CASSLTGQGSYEQYF.

Concerning this clone itself: Other DNA sequences in this sample translate to the same CDR3. The rearrangement links TRBV7-2 to TRBJ2-5, with 7 positions matching TRBD1. Germline lookup yields CDR1 SGHTA and CDR2 FQGNSA. V shed 5 bases, J shed 1 base, and the junction held 4 bases outside the gene matches. This CDR3 has 14 residues. The CDR3 protein is CASSRDRAQETQYF. The CDR3 DNA reads TGTGCCAGCAGCAGAGACAGGGCCCAAGAGACCCAGTACTTC.

This chain uses TRBV6-1 with TRBJ1-1; D might be TRBD1 (6 bases). Per germline, CDR1 MNHNS and CDR2 SASEGT. V was shortened by 10 bases and J by 4 bases, with 13 bases between the two germline ends. The CDR3 length is 12 residues. CDR3 sequence (DNA): TGTGCCATCACAGGAGGGGGCACTGAAGCTTTCTTT. Protein: CAITGGGTEAFF.

The chain couples TRBV30 to TRBJ1-6, with D maybe TRBD1 (6 bases). CDR3 length: 14 amino acids. Germline CDR1 reads GTSNPN; CDR2 reads SVGIG (reference sequence). The V gene lost 1 base and the J gene lost 7 bases, with 11 bases spanning the gap. The CDR3 spells CAWSATGSNSPLHF. The CDR3 DNA sequence: TGTGCCTGGAGTGCCACAGGGAGCAATTCACCCCTCCACTTT.